The sample holds a few counts of the clone carrying this TCR beta chain. Its antigen remains unknown. The V gene lost 6 bases and the J gene lost 1 base, with 12 bases spanning the gap. The CDR3 sequence is 14 residues long. Germline lookup yields CDR1 SNHLY and CDR2 FYNNEI. Here immunoSEQ multiplex PCR was the method, and the copy in TCRdb shows in-frame clones only, minus some. The table has 130,000 or so clones, just over 90% seen once. The data stem from a study of OX40 agonist ivuxolimab in advanced cancers. In the study overall: Hepatocellular carcinoma, melanoma, renal cell or head and neck cancer affected the dose-escalation patients. Males comprised 70% to 90% of the group, whose mean age was approximately 60 years (range about 20 to 85). Study-wide results and limits: Averaged across samples, CD8+ T cells carried more expanded clones than CD4+ did.

Patients who had autoimmune disease history or got systemic immunosuppression were left out. The chain is built from TRBV2 and TRBJ1-1; D is unresolved. This clonotype was obtained from an adult with an advanced solid tumor such as melanoma, head and neck, liver or kidney cancer. The input for sequencing was CD4+ or CD8+ T cells sorted from blood, taken in a trial of the OX40 agonist ivuxolimab. The CDR3 DNA sequence: TGTGCCAGCAGGGAGGAGAGACAGAACACTGAAGCTTTCTTT. Translation: CASREERQNTEAFF. Full variable domain (remainder filled in from reference TRBV2 and TRBJ1-1): EPEVTQTPSHQVTQMGQEVILRCVPISNHLYFYWYRQILGQKVEFLVSFYNNEISEKSEIFDDQFSVERPDGSNFTLKIRSTKLEDSAMYFCASREERQNTEAFFGQGTRLTVV.